Given below is one TCR beta chain in context. The antigen is not known. V lost 5 bases and J 4 bases, leaving 23 bases between the germline ends. This CDR3 is built from 18 residues. From germline, CDR1 is PRHDT and CDR2 FYEKMQ (reference sequence). This specimen comes from a study of T-cell memory formation after mild COVID-19. Across the study: The two donors had largely donor-specific TCR clusters.

Whole-study findings and limits: Confirmation was lacking for SARS-CoV-2 specificity of second-wave clones that peaked on day 37. Day 15 to 85 contracting clones showed balanced CD4/CD8; day 15 to 37 expanders favored CD4+.

TCRdb analysed the 5' RACE reads with MiXCR anew, one entry per CDR3 protein. The repertoire holds fewer than 700,000 distinct CDR3 sequences, with about 20% as singletons. The sample taken for sequencing was PBMCs or a T cell subset sorted from them (not recorded which). The clonotype comes from an adult woman who had mild COVID-19 (a few samples of this study predate the infection). Cell type and time point are not known. The chain couples TRBV13 to TRBJ2-2; a weak D match, TRBD2 (6 bases). Here the CDR3 DNA reads TGTGCCAGCAGCGGGGACTCGGGACCCCAACGCCCCACCGGGGAGCTGTTTTTT. Protein sequence: CASSGDSGPQRPTGELFF.